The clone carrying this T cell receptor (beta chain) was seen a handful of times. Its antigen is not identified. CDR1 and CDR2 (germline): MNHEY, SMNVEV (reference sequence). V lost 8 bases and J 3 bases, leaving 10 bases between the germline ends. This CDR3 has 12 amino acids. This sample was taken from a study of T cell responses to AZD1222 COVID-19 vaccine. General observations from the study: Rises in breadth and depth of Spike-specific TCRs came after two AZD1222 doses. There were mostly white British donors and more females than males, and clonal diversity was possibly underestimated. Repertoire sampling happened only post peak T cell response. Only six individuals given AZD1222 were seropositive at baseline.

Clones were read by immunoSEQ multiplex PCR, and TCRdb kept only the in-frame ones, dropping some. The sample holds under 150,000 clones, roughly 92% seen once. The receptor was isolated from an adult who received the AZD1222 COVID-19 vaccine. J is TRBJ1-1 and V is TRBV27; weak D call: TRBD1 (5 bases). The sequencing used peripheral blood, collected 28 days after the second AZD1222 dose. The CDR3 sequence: CASRRGDTEAFF. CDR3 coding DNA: TGTGCCAGCCGAAGAGGGGACACTGAAGCTTTCTTT.